This T cell receptor beta chain came from a study of molecular identifiers for immune sequencing clone quantification. Of note for this clonotype: The junction and the germline gene differ at one end; a read error may be behind it.

TCRdb re-derived calls from the PCR reads in MiXCR, one entry per CDR3 protein. The sample has roughly 300,000 distinct CDR3 sequences; under 25% are singletons. This clonotype was obtained from a human donor in good health. Some libraries in this study had Jurkat cell RNA spiked in. Sample: naive CD8+ T cells from blood, with Jurkat cell RNA spiked in. Subset: FACS-sorted CD8+CD4-CCR7+CD45RA+ naive T cells.

CDR3 amino acids: CNATTSGRTGTQYF. CDR3 DNA: TGCAATGCTACTACTAGCGGAAGGACGGGCACGCAGTACTTC. This rearrangement joins TRBV20-1 to TRBJ2-7; 8 bases are a match to TRBD2. Germline lookup yields CDR1 DFQATT and CDR2 SNEGSKA (reference sequence). The CDR3 has 14 residues.